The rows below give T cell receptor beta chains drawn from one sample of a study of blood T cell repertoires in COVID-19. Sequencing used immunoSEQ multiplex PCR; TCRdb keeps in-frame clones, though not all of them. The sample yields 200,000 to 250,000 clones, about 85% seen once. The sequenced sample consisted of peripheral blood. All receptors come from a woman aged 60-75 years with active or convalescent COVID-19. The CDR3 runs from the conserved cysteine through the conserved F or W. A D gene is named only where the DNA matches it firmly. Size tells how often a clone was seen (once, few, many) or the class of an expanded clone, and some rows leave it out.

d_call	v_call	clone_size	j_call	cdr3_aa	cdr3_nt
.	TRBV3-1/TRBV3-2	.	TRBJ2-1	CASSQRYGLSYNEQFF	TGTGCCAGCAGCCAACGCTACGGTCTCTCCTACAATGAGCAGTTCTTC
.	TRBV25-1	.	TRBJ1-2	CASSAGGGYTF	TGTGCCAGCAGTGCGGGAGGTGGCTACACCTTC
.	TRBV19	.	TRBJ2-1	CASSIEGGSSYNEQFF	TGTGCCAGTAGTATAGAAGGCGGGTCTTCTTACAATGAGCAGTTCTTC
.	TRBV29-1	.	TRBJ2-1	CSVEGAGGSAIGEQFF	TGCAGCGTTGAAGGGGCGGGCGGGTCGGCGATCGGAGAGCAGTTCTTC
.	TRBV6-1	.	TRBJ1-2	CASSDPGQPQTNYGYTF	TGTGCCAGCAGTGACCCAGGACAGCCGCAGACTAACTATGGCTACACCTTC
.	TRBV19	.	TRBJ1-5	CASSIAQRTSNQPQHF	TGTGCCAGTAGTATAGCGCAGCGAACGAGCAATCAGCCCCAGCATTTT
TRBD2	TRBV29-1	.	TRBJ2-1	CSVEASGWANNEQFF	TGCAGCGTTGAAGCTAGCGGGTGGGCTAACAATGAGCAGTTCTTC
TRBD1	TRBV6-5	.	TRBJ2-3	CAAGTGVTDTQYF	TGTGCGGCCGGGACAGGGGTGACAGATACGCAGTATTTT
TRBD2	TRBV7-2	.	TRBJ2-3	CASSLVGGGGTDTQYF	TGTGCCAGCAGCTTAGTAGGCGGGGGGGGCACAGATACGCAGTATTTT
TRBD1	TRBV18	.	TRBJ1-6	CASSPGTGPSDSPLHF	TGTGCCAGCTCACCAGGGACAGGCCCCAGTGATTCACCCCTCCACTTT
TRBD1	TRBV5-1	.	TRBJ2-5	CASSTNGQGEETQYF	TGCGCCAGCAGCACGAATGGACAGGGGGAAGAGACCCAGTACTTC
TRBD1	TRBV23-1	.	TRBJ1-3	CASSRQGQGLRDHTIYF	TGCGCCAGCAGTCGCCAGGGACAGGGCCTAAGGGATCACACCATATATTTT
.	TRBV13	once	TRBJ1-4	CAGRHRPDNEKLFF	TGTGCCGGACGTCACAGGCCAGATAATGAAAAACTGTTTTTT
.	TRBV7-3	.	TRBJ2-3	CASSLFRGDTQYF	TGTGCCAGCAGCCTCTTTAGGGGAGATACGCAGTATTTT
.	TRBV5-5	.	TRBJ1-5	CASSLPDTGRSNQPQHF	TGTGCCAGCAGCTTGCCGGACACTGGAAGATCCAATCAGCCCCAGCATTTT
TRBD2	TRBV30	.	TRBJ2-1	CAWRELAGLYNEQFF	TGTGCCTGGAGGGAACTAGCGGGACTATACAATGAGCAGTTCTTC
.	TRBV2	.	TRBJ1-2	CASSVGRGYTF	TGTGCCAGCAGTGTGGGGCGGGGCTACACCTTC
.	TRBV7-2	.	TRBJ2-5	CASSQIPVQETQYF	TGTGCCAGCAGTCAGATCCCAGTACAAGAGACCCAGTACTTC
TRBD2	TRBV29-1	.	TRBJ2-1	CSETSGRAYNEQFF	TGCAGCGAAACTAGCGGGAGGGCCTACAATGAGCAGTTCTTC
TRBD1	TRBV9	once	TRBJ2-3	CASSDLRQGSGDTQYF	TGTGCCAGCAGCGATCTTCGACAGGGTTCGGGTGATACGCAGTATTTT
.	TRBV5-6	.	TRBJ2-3	CASSSPGGQRGDTQYF	TGTGCCAGCAGCTCGCCGGGGGGCCAGCGGGGAGATACGCAGTATTTT
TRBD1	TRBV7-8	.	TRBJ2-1	CASSPPPGQGVRNEQFF	TGTGCCAGCAGCCCGCCGCCGGGACAGGGGGTCCGCAATGAGCAGTTCTTC
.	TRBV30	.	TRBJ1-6	CAWSAGPGSPLHF	TGTGCCTGGAGCGCGGGCCCAGGTTCACCCCTCCACTTT
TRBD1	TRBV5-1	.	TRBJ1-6	CASSLAGTGANSPLHF	TGCGCCAGCAGCCTCGCCGGGACAGGGGCGAATTCACCCCTCCACTTT
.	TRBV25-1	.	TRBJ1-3	CASSVNGAGNTIYF	TGTGCCAGCAGTGTTAACGGGGCTGGAAACACCATATATTTT
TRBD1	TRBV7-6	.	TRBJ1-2	CASSLANSGQGAGGYTF	TGTGCCAGCAGCTTAGCGAACTCCGGACAGGGGGCCGGTGGCTACACCTTC
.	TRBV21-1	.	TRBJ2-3	CASRNDWPQYF	TGTGCCAGCCGCAACGACTGGCCGCAGTATTTT
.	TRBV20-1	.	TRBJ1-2	CSATGNYGYTF	TGCAGTGCAACAGGGAACTATGGCTACACCTTC
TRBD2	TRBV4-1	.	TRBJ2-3	CASSQFGLAGADTQYF	TGCGCCAGCAGCCAGTTCGGACTAGCGGGAGCCGATACGCAGTATTTT
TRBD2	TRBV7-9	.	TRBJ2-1	CASIDGTSGSSYNEQFF	TGTGCCAGCATCGATGGGACTAGCGGGAGCTCCTACAATGAGCAGTTCTTC
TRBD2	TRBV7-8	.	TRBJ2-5	CASSSRLAGGAQETQYF	TGTGCCAGCAGCAGCCGACTAGCGGGGGGTGCTCAAGAGACCCAGTACTTC
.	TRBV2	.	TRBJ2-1	CASSDSRGSYNEQFF	TGTGCCAGCAGTGATAGTAGGGGGTCCTACAATGAGCAGTTCTTC
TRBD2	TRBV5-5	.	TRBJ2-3	CASTRLAGVADTQYF	TGTGCCAGCACCCGACTAGCGGGAGTGGCAGATACGCAGTATTTT
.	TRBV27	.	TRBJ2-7	CASSPGGMYEQYF	TGTGCCAGCAGTCCGGGCGGGATGTACGAGCAGTACTTC
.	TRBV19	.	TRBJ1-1	CASSSHVDTEAFF	TGTGCCAGTAGTTCACACGTTGACACTGAAGCTTTCTTT
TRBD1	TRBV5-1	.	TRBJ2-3	CASSLGTGADTQYF	TGCGCCAGCAGCTTGGGGACAGGGGCAGATACGCAGTATTTT
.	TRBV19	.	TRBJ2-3	CASRRQDPDTDTQYF	TGTGCCAGTAGGAGACAGGATCCAGACACAGATACGCAGTATTTT
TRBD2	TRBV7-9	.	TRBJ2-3	CASSPGSGGSTDTQYF	TGTGCCAGCAGCCCGGGTAGCGGGGGTAGCACAGATACGCAGTATTTT
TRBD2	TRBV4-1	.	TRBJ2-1	CASSQAGLAEPSSYNEQFF	TGCGCCAGCAGCCAAGCGGGACTAGCGGAGCCCAGCTCCTACAATGAGCAGTTCTTC
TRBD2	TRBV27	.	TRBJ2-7	CASSWASGGDYEQYF	TGTGCCAGCAGTTGGGCTAGCGGGGGGGACTACGAGCAGTACTTC
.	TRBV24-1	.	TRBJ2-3	CATSDRGGGAGADTQYF	TGTGCCACCAGTGACCGCGGTGGGGGGGCCGGGGCAGATACGCAGTATTTT
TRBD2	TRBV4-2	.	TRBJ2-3	CASSQDRAGGRTDTQYF	TGTGCCAGCAGCCAAGATCGCGCGGGGGGGCGCACAGATACGCAGTATTTT
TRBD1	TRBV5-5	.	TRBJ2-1	CASSPGQGRNEQFF	TGTGCCAGCAGCCCCGGACAGGGACGCAATGAGCAGTTCTTC
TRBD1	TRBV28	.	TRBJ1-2	CASSTQGDYNGYTF	TGTGCCAGCAGTACACAGGGGGACTATAATGGCTACACCTTC
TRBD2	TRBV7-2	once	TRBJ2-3	CASSPRGRERQGDTQYF	TGTGCCAGCAGCCCCCGGGGGAGGGAGAGGCAGGGAGATACGCAGTATTTT
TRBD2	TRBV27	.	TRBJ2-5	CASSPRTSGNQRETQYF	TGTGCCAGCAGTCCCCGGACTAGCGGGAACCAGAGAGAGACCCAGTACTTC
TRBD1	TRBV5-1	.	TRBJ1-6	CASGSDGTGANSPLHF	TGCGCCAGCGGGTCTGACGGGACAGGAGCTAATTCACCCCTCCACTTT
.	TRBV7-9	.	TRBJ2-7	CASSLGNSPYEQYF	TGTGCCAGCAGCTTAGGTAACAGTCCCTACGAGCAGTACTTC
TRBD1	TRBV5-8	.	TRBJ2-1	CASSSFPPGTGSNEQFF	TGTGCCAGCAGCTCCTTTCCCCCCGGGACAGGGAGCAATGAGCAGTTCTTC
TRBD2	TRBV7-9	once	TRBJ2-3	CASSLPTSGRGDTQYF	TGTGCCAGCAGCTTACCGACTAGCGGGAGAGGGGATACGCAGTATTTT
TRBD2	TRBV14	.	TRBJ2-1	CASSQDGLAGGSNEQFF	TGTGCCAGCAGCCAAGATGGTTTAGCGGGAGGTTCGAATGAGCAGTTCTTC
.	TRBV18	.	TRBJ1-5	CASSPQDTKAHQPQHF	TGTGCCAGCTCACCCCAGGACACAAAGGCCCATCAGCCCCAGCATTTT